Given below is one T cell receptor (beta chain) in context. Participants reported their clinical history, and cohort assignment relied on those reports. Germline V lookup: CDR1 MDHEN, CDR2 SYDVKM. The CDR3 length is 15 residues. After removal of 4 bases from V and 7 bases from J, the junction contained 7 bases not matched to a gene. The entry originates in a study of blood T cell repertoires in COVID-19. Study summary: The samples span acute and convalescent COVID-19 from the United States, Italy and Spain.

Authors' data handling: Researchers report that nucleated cell counts were estimated from reference gene primer amplification. Profiling relied on immunoSEQ multiplex PCR, and the TCRdb table lists in-frame clones only, not all of them. Clone size and V and J calls were adopted from that table, with D and trimming inferred from the DNA. The sample lists approximately 300,000 clones; under 90% were seen once. This receptor was taken from a woman aged 18-29 years who had recovered from COVID-19. Sequenced input: PBMCs or T cells enriched from blood (not recorded which). V gene TRBV28 combines with J gene TRBJ2-3, with TRBD2 matching 11 bases. The CDR3 nucleotides are TGTGCCAGCAGTTCAGGGACTAGCGGTCTGAATACGCAGTATTTT. Translating gives CASSSGTSGLNTQYF. The complete variable domain, with remaining parts taken from reference TRBV28 and TRBJ2-3, reads DVKVTQSSRYLVKRTGEKVFLECVQDMDHENMFWYRQDPGLGLRLIYFSYDVKMKEKGDIPEGYSVSREKKERFSLILESASTNQTSMYLCASSSGTSGLNTQYFGPGTRLTVL.